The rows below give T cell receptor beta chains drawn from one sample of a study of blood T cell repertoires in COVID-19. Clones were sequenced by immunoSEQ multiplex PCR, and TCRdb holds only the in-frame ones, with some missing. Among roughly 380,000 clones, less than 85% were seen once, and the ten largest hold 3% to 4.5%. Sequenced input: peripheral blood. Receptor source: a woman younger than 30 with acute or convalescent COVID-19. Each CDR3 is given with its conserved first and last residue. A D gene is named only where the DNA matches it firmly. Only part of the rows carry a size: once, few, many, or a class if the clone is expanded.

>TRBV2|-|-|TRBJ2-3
TGTGCCAGCGGTGGTGTAACTAGCACAGATACGCAGTATTTT
CASGGVTSTDTQYF
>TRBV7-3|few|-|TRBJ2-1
TGTGCCAGCAGCGCAACTAGGGACAATGAGCAGTTCTTC
CASSATRDNEQFF
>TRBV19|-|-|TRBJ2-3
TGTGCCAGTAGCGAATTCATCTTCAGGGCTCTTGGCACAGATACGCAGTATTTT
CASSEFIFRALGTDTQYF
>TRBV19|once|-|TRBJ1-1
TGTGCCAGTAGTATAACCAGGGGAGCTTTCTTT
CASSITRGAFF
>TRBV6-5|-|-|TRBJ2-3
TGTGCCAGCACCACAGCGGGAGATACGCAGTATTTT
CASTTAGDTQYF
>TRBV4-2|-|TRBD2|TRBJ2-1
TGTGCCAGCAGTCGTACTAGCGTATCCTACAATGAGCAGTTCTTC
CASSRTSVSYNEQFF
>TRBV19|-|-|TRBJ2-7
TGTGCCAGTAGTATAGATCAGCGGGCAGGTACCTACGAGCAGTACTTC
CASSIDQRAGTYEQYF
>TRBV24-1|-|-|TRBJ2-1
TGTGCCACCAGTAGCGGGGGACAGGGCTCCTACAATGAGCAGTTCTTC
CATSSGGQGSYNEQFF
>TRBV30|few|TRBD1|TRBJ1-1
TGTGCCTGGAGTGAACGGGACAGGATTACGGGCACTGAAGCTTTCTTT
CAWSERDRITGTEAFF
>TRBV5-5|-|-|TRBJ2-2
TGTGCCAGCAGCGTCACTAGCCCCACCGGGGAGCTGTTTTTT
CASSVTSPTGELFF
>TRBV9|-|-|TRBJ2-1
TGTGCCAGCAGCGTAGGTTCGGGGTCCTACAATGAGCAGTTCTTC
CASSVGSGSYNEQFF
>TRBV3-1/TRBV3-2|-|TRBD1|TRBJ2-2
TGTGCCAGCAGCATCCGGGACAGGGGGTATTCCGGGGAGCTGTTTTTT
CASSIRDRGYSGELFF
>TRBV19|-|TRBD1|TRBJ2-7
TGTGCCAGTAGTATTGGGGACAGGGGGATCTACGAGCAGTACTTC
CASSIGDRGIYEQYF
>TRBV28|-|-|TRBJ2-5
TGTGCCAGCAGTTCTGCCATCCCTGGGGGGGAGACCCAGTACTTC
CASSSAIPGGETQYF
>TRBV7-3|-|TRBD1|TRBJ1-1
TGTGCCAGCAGCCCATGGACAGGGGAGAACACTGAAGCTTTCTTT
CASSPWTGENTEAFF
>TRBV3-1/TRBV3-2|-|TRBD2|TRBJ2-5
TGTGCCAGCAGCCAAGAGCACGGGGGGGGAGAGACCCAGTACTTC
CASSQEHGGGETQYF
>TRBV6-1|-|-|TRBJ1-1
TGTGCCAGCAGTGCAGGGCATTACTACGAGAACACTGAAGCTTTCTTT
CASSAGHYYENTEAFF
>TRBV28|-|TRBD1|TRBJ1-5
TGTGCCAGCAGGGGACAGGGTGGGGTTAATCAGCCCCAGCATTTT
CASRGQGGVNQPQHF
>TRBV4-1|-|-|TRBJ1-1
TGCGCCAGCGCTACAGGGATTGAAGCTTTCTTT
CASATGIEAFF
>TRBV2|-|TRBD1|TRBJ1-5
TGTGCCAGCAGTCCGGACAGGGTGGGCAATCAGCCCCAGCATTTT
CASSPDRVGNQPQHF
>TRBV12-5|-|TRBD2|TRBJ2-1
TGTGCTAGTGGCCTTAGCGGGATGGGTTACAATGAGCAGTTCTTC
CASGLSGMGYNEQFF
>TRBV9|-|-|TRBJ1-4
TGTGCCAGCAGCCCGGGTGGGTTTTCCTCGGAAAAACTGTTTTTT
CASSPGGFSSEKLFF
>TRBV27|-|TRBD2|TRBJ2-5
TGTGCCAGCAGTCCCCCTAGCGGGAGGGAGAGGGAGACCCAGTACTTC
CASSPPSGRERETQYF
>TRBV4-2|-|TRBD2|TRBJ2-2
TGTGCCAGCAGCCCGACTAGCGGGGGGGAGGCCGGGGAGCTGTTTTTT
CASSPTSGGEAGELFF
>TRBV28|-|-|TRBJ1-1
TGTGCCAGCAGCAAGAACACTGAAGCTTTCTTT
CASSKNTEAFF
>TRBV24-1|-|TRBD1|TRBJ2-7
TGTGCCACCAGTGAGTCGGGACAGGGTACCGAGCAGTACTTC
CATSESGQGTEQYF
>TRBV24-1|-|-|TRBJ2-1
TGTGCCACCAGCTCTCTTAGCGACCCCTACAATGAGCAGTTCTTC
CATSSLSDPYNEQFF
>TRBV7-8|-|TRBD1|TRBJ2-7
TGTGCCAGCAGCTTACCGACAGGGTTCACGGGGGAGCAGTACTTC
CASSLPTGFTGEQYF
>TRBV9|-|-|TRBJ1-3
TGTGCCAGCAGCGTAGCCGGTCCTGGAAACACCATATATTTT
CASSVAGPGNTIYF
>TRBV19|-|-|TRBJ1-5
TGTGCCAGTAGTATCAGTAGCAATCAGCCCCAGCATTTT
CASSISSNQPQHF
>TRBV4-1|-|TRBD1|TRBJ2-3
TGCGCCAGCAGCCACAAACTTACCGGGACAGGGGTCGAGGATACGCAGTATTTT
CASSHKLTGTGVEDTQYF
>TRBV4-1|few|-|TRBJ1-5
TGCGCCAGCAGCCGAGAATACAGGTACAATCAGCCCCAGCATTTT
CASSREYRYNQPQHF
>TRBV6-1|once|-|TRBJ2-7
TGTGCCAGCAGTGAAGTCGGGAGCTCCTACGAGCAGTACTTC
CASSEVGSSYEQYF
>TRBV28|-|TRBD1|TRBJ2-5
TGTGCCAGCAGTTTGCGGACAGGGGTGCCAGAGACCCAGTACTTC
CASSLRTGVPETQYF
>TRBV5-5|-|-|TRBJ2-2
TGTGCCAGCAGCTCGTCGGGGAGGAGGGGTACCGGGGAGCTGTTTTTT
CASSSSGRRGTGELFF
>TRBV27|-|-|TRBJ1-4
TGTGCCAGCAGTTTAAGTTGGCAGGGTAATCAACTGTTTTTT
CASSLSWQGNQLFF
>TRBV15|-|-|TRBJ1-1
TGTGCCACCAGCAGAGAAAGGCCGGAGACTGAAGCTTTCTTT
CATSRERPETEAFF
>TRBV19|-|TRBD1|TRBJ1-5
TGTGCCAGTACCAAGGGCGCGGGACAGAAGGGTCAGCCCCAGCATTTT
CASTKGAGQKGQPQHF
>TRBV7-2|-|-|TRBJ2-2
TGTGCCAGCAGCTTAGGGCCGAGGAGGGGCACCGGGGAGCTGTTTTTT
CASSLGPRRGTGELFF
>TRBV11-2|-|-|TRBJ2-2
TGTGCCAGCAGCCCGACCCGGCCTGAGAGGGGGGGCAGGGTCGGGGAGCTGTTTTTT
CASSPTRPERGGRVGELFF
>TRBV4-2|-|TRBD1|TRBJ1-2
TGTGCCAGCAGCCAAAGACAGGGCGACTATGGCTACACCTTC
CASSQRQGDYGYTF
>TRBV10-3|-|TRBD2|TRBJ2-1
TGTGCCATCAGTGAGGGCTTAGCGGGATCCTACAATGAGCAGTTCTTC
CAISEGLAGSYNEQFF
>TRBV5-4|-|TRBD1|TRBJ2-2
TGTGCCAGCAGCTTACAGGGGAACGGGGAGCTGTTTTTT
CASSLQGNGELFF
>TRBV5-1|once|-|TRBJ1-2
TGCGCCAGCAGCTTGGTGGCGGGGCACTATGGCTACACCTTC
CASSLVAGHYGYTF
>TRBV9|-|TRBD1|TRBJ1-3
TGTGCCAGCAGCGTAGCTCCGGACAGGGTCTCTGGAAACACCATATATTTT
CASSVAPDRVSGNTIYF
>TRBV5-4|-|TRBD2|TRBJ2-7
TGTGCCAGCAGCTCCCAACTTGGGGCGTGGCTAGCGGGAGAGGGTTACGAGCAGTACTTC
CASSSQLGAWLAGEGYEQYF
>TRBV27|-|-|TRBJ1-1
TGTGCCAGCAGTTTTGAGGGAAGGGAGAGTACTGAAGCTTTCTTT
CASSFEGRESTEAFF
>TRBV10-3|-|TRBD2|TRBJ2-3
TGTGCCCTCAGTGTTCAGCGGGGGACCGAGAATACGCAGTATTTT
CALSVQRGTENTQYF
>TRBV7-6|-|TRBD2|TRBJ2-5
TGTGCCAGCAGCTTAGTCCTCGGGGGGGAGACCCAGTACTTC
CASSLVLGGETQYF
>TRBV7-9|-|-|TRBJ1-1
TGTGCCAGCAGCTTAGGGATTGACATCTACACTGAAGCTTTCTTT
CASSLGIDIYTEAFF